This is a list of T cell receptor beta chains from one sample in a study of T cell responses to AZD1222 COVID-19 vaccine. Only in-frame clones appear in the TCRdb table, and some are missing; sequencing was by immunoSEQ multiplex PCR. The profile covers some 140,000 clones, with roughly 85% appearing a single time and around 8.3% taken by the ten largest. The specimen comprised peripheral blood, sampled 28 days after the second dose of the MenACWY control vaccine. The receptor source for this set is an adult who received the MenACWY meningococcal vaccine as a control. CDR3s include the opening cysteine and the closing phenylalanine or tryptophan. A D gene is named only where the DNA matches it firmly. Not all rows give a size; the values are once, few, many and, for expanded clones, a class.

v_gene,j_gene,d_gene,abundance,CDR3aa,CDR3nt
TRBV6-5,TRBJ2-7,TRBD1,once,CASSRTGTSYEQYF,TGTGCCAGCAGTCGGACAGGGACATCCTACGAGCAGTACTTC
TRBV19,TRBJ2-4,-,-,CASSIGWSAGTKNIQYF,TGTGCCAGTAGTATAGGCTGGAGCGCAGGGACCAAAAACATTCAGTACTTC
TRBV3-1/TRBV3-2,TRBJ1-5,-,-,CASSQAGSAAQPQHF,TGTGCCAGCAGCCAAGCCGGGTCGGCGGCTCAGCCCCAGCATTTT
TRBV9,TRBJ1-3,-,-,CASSARQATSGNTIYF,TGTGCCAGCAGCGCGAGACAGGCGACCTCTGGAAACACCATATATTTT
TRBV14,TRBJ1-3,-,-,CASSQSSGVGNTIYF,TGTGCCAGCAGCCAATCATCAGGGGTTGGAAACACCATATATTTT
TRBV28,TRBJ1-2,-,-,CASSPQLGSGYGYTF,TGTGCCAGCAGTCCCCAATTGGGCAGTGGGTATGGCTACACCTTC
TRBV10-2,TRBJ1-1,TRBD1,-,CASSDWDRGNTEAFF,TGCGCCAGCAGTGATTGGGACAGGGGGAACACTGAAGCTTTCTTT
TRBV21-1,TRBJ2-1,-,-,CASIDSWRERYNEQFF,TGTGCCAGCATCGACTCCTGGCGGGAGAGGTACAATGAGCAGTTCTTC
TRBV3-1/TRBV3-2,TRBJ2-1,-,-,CASSHPQASAYNEQFF,TGTGCCAGCAGCCACCCCCAGGCTAGCGCCTACAATGAGCAGTTCTTC
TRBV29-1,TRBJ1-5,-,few,CSVVTAFNQPQHF,TGCAGCGTTGTCACAGCTTTCAATCAGCCCCAGCATTTT
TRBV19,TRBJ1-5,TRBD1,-,CASSIDGTGINQPQHF,TGTGCCAGTAGTATCGACGGGACAGGGATCAATCAGCCCCAGCATTTT
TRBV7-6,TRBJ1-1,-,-,CASSFLNLGGLAEAFF,TGTGCCAGCAGCTTCCTGAACCTCGGAGGGTTGGCTGAAGCTTTCTTT
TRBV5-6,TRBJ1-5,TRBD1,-,CASSPRTGGNQPQHF,TGTGCCAGCAGCCCCAGGACAGGGGGCAATCAGCCCCAGCATTTT
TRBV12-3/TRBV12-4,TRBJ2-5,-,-,CASSLLGAETQYF,TGTGCCAGCAGTTTATTAGGGGCGGAGACCCAGTACTTC
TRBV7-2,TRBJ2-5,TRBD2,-,CASSSGLDWTQYF,TGTGCCAGCAGCTCCGGACTAGATTGGACCCAGTACTTC
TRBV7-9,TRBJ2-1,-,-,CASSLTENYNEQFF,TGTGCCAGCAGCCTGACAGAAAACTACAATGAGCAGTTCTTC
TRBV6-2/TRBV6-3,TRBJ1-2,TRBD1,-,CASSLRGGNGYTF,TGTGCCAGCAGTTTAAGAGGGGGCAATGGCTACACCTTC
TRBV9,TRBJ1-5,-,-,CASSAGTLSNQPQHF,TGTGCCAGCAGCGCCGGGACTTTAAGCAATCAGCCCCAGCATTTT
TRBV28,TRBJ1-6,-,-,CASIISLNNSPLHF,TGTGCCAGCATAATATCCCTAAATAATTCACCCCTCCACTTT
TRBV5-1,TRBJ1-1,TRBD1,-,CASSFTGTGFIDTEAFF,TGCGCCAGCAGCTTTACCGGGACAGGGTTTATTGACACTGAAGCTTTCTTT
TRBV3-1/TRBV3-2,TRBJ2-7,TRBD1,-,CASSHARGYSYEQYF,TGTGCCAGCAGCCATGCCAGGGGGTACTCCTACGAGCAGTACTTC
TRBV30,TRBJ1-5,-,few,CAWSVHRPNQPQHF,TGTGCCTGGAGTGTACACAGGCCCAATCAGCCCCAGCATTTT
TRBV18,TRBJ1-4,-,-,CASSPAGVREKLFF,TGTGCCAGCTCACCGGCAGGGGTTCGGGAAAAACTGTTTTTT
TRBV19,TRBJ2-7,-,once,CASSIGRSSYEQYF,TGTGCCAGTAGTATAGGGCGGTCCTCGTACGAGCAGTACTTC
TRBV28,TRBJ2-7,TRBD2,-,CASSLVGGGYEQYF,TGTGCCAGCAGTTTAGTGGGGGGAGGGTACGAGCAGTACTTC
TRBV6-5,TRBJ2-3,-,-,CASRVVADTQYF,TGTGCCAGCAGGGTCGTAGCGGATACGCAGTATTTT
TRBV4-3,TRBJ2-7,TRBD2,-,CASSQAGLALDEQYF,TGCGCCAGCAGCCAAGCAGGACTAGCGTTGGACGAGCAGTACTTC
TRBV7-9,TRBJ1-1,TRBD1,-,CASSLLAGGNTEAFF,TGTGCCAGCAGCTTACTAGCAGGGGGGAACACTGAAGCTTTCTTT
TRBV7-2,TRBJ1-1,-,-,CASSPRAGEAFF,TGTGCCAGCAGCCCCCGCGCGGGGGAAGCTTTCTTT
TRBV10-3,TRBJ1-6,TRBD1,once,CAIGQGSSYNSPLHF,TGTGCCATCGGACAGGGGAGCTCCTATAATTCACCCCTCCACTTT
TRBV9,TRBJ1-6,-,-,CASSVGNSPLHF,TGTGCCAGCAGCGTAGGCAATTCACCCCTCCACTTT